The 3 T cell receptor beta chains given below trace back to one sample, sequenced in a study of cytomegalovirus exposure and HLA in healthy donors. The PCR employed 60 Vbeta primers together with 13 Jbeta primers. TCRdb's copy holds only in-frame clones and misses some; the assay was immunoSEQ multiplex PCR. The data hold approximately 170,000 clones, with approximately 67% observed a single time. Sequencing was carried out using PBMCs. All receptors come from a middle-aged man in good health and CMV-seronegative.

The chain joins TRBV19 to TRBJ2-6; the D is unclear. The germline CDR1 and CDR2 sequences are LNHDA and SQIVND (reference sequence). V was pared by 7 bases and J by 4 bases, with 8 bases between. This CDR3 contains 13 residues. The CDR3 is CASTPIGANVLTF. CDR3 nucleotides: TGTGCCAGTACCCCTATAGGGGCCAACGTCCTGACTTTC. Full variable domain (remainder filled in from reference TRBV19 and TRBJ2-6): DGGITQSPKYLFRKEGQNVTLSCEQNLNHDAMYWYRQDPGQGLRLIYYSQIVNDFQKGDIAEGYSVSREKKESFPLTVTSAQKNPTAFYLCASTPIGANVLTFGAGSRLTVL.

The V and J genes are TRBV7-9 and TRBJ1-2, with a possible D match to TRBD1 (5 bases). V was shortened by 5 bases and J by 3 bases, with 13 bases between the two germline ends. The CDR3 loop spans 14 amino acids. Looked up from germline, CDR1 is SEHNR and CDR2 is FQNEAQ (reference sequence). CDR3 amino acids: CASSPRGTDYGYTF. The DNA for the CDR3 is TGTGCCAGCAGCCCCCGGGGGACGGACTATGGCTACACCTTC.

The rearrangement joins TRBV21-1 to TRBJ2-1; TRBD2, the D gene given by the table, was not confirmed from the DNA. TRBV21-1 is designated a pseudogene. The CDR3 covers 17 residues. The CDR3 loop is CASSKALAGENYNEQFF. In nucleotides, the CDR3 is TGTGCCAGCAGCAAAGCTCTAGCGGGGGAGAACTACAATGAGCAGTTCTTC.